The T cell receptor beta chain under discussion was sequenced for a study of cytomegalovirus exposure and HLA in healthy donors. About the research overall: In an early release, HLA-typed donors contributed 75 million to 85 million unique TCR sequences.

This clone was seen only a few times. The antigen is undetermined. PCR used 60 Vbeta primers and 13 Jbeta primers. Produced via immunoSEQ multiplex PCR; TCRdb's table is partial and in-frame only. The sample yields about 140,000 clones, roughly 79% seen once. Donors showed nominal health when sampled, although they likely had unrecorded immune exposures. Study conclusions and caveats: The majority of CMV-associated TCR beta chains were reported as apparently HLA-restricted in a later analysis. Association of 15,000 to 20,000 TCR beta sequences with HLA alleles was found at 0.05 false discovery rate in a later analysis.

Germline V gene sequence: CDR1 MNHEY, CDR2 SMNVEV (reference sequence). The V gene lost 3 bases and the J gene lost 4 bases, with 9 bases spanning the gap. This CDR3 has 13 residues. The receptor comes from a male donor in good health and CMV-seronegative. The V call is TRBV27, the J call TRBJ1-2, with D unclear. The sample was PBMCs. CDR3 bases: TGTGCCAGCAGTTTTTCGGCAGGCTATGGCTACACCTTC. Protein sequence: CASSFSAGYGYTF.